This T cell receptor (beta chain) was profiled in a study of T-cell memory formation after mild COVID-19. TCRdb redid the calling of the 5' RACE reads with MiXCR, one entry per CDR3 protein. This table has roughly 250,000 distinct CDR3 sequences, 15% to 20% appearing once. The sample holds a few counts of this clonotype. Germline V CDR1 and CDR2: SGHRS, YFSETQ. The CDR3 loop spans 16 amino acids. The V segment lost 4 bases and the J segment 6 bases; nucleotides outside the gene matches: 12. Sequenced material: PBMCs or a T cell subset sorted from them (not recorded which). The sequence came from a man aged 18 to 35 who had mild COVID-19 (a few samples of this study predate the infection). Cell type and time point are not known. This chain connects TRBV5-1 to TRBJ2-3; 9 bases are a match to TRBD2. The CDR3, as DNA: TGCGCCAGCAGCCAGGGAGCGGGGGGCCTCCGGGATACGCAGTATTTT. It translates to CASSQGAGGLRDTQYF. The full variable domain, with the rest looked up from reference TRBV5-1 and TRBJ2-3, is KAGVTQTPRYLIKTRGQQVTLSCSPISGHRSVSWYQQTPGQGLQFLFEYFSETQRNKGNFPGRFSGRQFSNSRSEMNVSTLELGDSALYLCASSQGAGGLRDTQYFGPGTRLTVL.